These 27 T cell receptor beta chains share one sample of origin, sequenced in a study of T-cell memory formation after mild COVID-19. TCRdb used MiXCR to reprocess the 5' RACE reads, holding one entry per CDR3 protein. This table has around 300,000 distinct CDR3 sequences, approximately 8.4% appearing once. Material: PBMCs or a T cell subset sorted from them (not recorded which). The receptors come from a man between 18 and 29 years old who had mild COVID-19 (a few samples of this study predate the infection). Cell type and time point are not known.

This clonotype was recorded a few times. The rearrangement joins TRBV12-3 or TRBV12-4 to TRBJ2-5; no definite D call. Trimming cost V 3 bases and J 13 bases, with 12 bases left between them. This CDR3 spans 11 amino acids. The CDR3 nucleotides read TGTGCCAGCAGTTTTGGTGGAACGCGGTACTTC. Its protein is CASSFGGTRYF.

This clonotype was counted a few times. This CDR3 is CASSSDRASSGNTIYF. The CDR3, as DNA: TGTGCCAGCAGTTCAGACAGGGCCAGCTCTGGAAACACCATATATTTT. This chain uses TRBV25-1 with TRBJ1-3, with 7 bases aligning to TRBD1. Germline V gene lookup returns CDR1 MGHDK and CDR2 SYGVNS. V was clipped by 5 bases and J by 0 bases; unmatched bases: 7. The CDR3 length is 16 residues.

A remark on this clonotype: Given a much more abundant clone one base away, this may be a read error. The CDR3 loop is CASSRSGANVLTF. CDR3 in DNA: TGTGCCAGCAGCCGCTCTGGGGCCAACGTCCTGACTTTC. The V call is TRBV13, the J call TRBJ2-6; D is undetermined. Between the trimmed V and J ends, which lost 5 bases and 0 bases, there was a span of 2 bases. The CDR3 extends over 13 amino acids. The germline gives CDR1 PRHDT, CDR2 FYEKMQ (reference sequence).

This clonotype showed up many times. The chain employs TRBV20-1 and TRBJ2-1; 11 bases match TRBD2. Losses at the gene ends were 0 bases for V and 7 bases for J; bases not matched to a gene: 11. The CDR3 loop spans 17 amino acids. Germline V gene data show CDR1 as DFQATT and CDR2 as SNEGSKA (reference sequence). The CDR3 sequence: CSARDLEIAGGPNEQFF. In DNA, the CDR3 is TGCAGTGCTAGAGATCTCGAAATAGCGGGGGGGCCTAATGAGCAGTTCTTC.

A few counts support this clonotype. The chain couples TRBV29-1 to TRBJ2-3, with TRBD2 identical over 9 bases. The V and J ends lost 3 bases and 5 bases, in that order; junction bases with no gene match: 6. Germline values: CDR1 SQVTM, CDR2 ANQGSEA. This CDR3 is built from 14 residues. For the CDR3, the DNA is TGCAGCGTTGATGTAGCGGGGGCTGGAGATACGCAGTATTTT. As protein: CSVDVAGAGDTQYF.

The chain has TRBV7-2 and TRBJ2-1; D may be TRBD1 (5 bases). V dropped 5 bases and J dropped 8 bases, with 19 bases sitting between them. Germline CDR1 SGHTA, CDR2 FQGNSA. The CDR3 covers 15 residues. CDR3: CASSLGMPGRDEQFF. The CDR3 bases are TGTGCCAGCAGCCTCGGTATGCCAGGGCGCGATGAGCAGTTCTTC.

This clonotype occurred a few times. The rearrangement joins TRBV18 to TRBJ1-6; 8 positions match TRBD1. CDR1 is KGHSH, CDR2 LQKENI, per germline. Trimming took 4 bases from V and 7 from J; bases not matched to a gene: 12. The CDR3 consists of 17 residues. The CDR3 is CASSQVDWQGANSPLHF. As DNA, the CDR3 is TGTGCCAGCTCACAGGTGGACTGGCAGGGGGCAAATTCACCCCTCCACTTT.

This clonotype was observed a few times. The V call is TRBV5-1, the J call TRBJ1-6, with no clear D. The CDR3 sequence is 15 residues long. Germline-derived CDR1 and CDR2 are SGHRS and YFSETQ. Trimming left V 2 bases short and J 8 bases short, with 14 bases between. CDR3 sequence: CASSFSGGVDSPLHF. CDR3 bases: TGCGCCAGCAGCTTCAGCGGCGGGGTTGATTCACCCCTCCACTTT.

The V call is TRBV7-9, the J call TRBJ2-7; D unclear. CDR1 and CDR2 from the germline V gene are SEHNR and FQNEAQ (reference sequence). The CDR3 has 14 residues. V gave up 1 base and J gave up 4 bases, with 11 bases separating them. The CDR3 protein is CASSLVGGPYEQYV. The CDR3 DNA sequence: TGTGCCAGCAGCTTAGTGGGCGGACCATACGAGCAGTACGTC.

V usage is TRBV10-3 and J usage is TRBJ2-7; TRBD2 aligns across 9 bases. CDR3 size: 15 residues. Trimming took 1 base from V and 4 from J; bases not matched to a gene: 5. The germline V gene has CDR1 ENHRY and CDR2 SYGVKD. The CDR3 DNA is TGTGCCATCAGTGAGTTAGCGGGGGCCAATTACGAGCAGTACTTC. This sequence encodes CAISELAGANYEQYF.

The table lists this clonotype with a few counts. This rearrangement joins TRBV20-1 to TRBJ2-1; TRBD2 matches at 10 bases. V lost 3 bases to trimming and J lost 2 bases; unmatched junction nucleotides: 7. This CDR3 region has 16 residues. CDR1 is DFQATT and CDR2 is SNEGSKA in the germline V gene (reference sequence). CDR3 DNA: TGCAGTGCTAGTGGTTCCCTAGCGGGGGCCTACAATGAGCAGTTCTTC. It translates to CSASGSLAGAYNEQFF.

This clonotype was seen more than once but under ten times. This chain joins TRBV15 and TRBJ2-1, with D perhaps being TRBD1 or TRBD2 (6 bases each). CDR3 length: 14 residues. Trimming took off 0 bases at V and 8 bases at J, with 11 bases between the two ends. Germline V gene sequence: CDR1 LNHNV, CDR2 YYDKDF (reference sequence). The CDR3 DNA reads as TGTGCCACCAGCAGAGATCTGGGGGGCGATGAGCAGTTCTTC. Protein sequence: CATSRDLGGDEQFF.

This clonotype was seen a few times. This chain joins TRBV20-1 and TRBJ2-2, with a weak D call TRBD2 (6 bases). Trimming took off 0 bases at V and 2 bases at J, with 10 bases between the two ends. Germline CDR1 DFQATT, CDR2 SNEGSKA (reference sequence). This CDR3 has 15 residues. CDR3 sequence (DNA): TGCAGTGCTAGAGACCCTAGCGATAACACCGGGGAGCTGTTTTTT. It specifies CSARDPSDNTGELFF.

This clonotype has just a few counts. This sequence joins TRBV7-3 and TRBJ2-1, with TRBD2 identical over 10 bases. V lost 5 bases and J lost 2; bases outside the gene matches: 6. In germline, CDR1 is SGHTA, CDR2 FQGTGA. The CDR3 has 16 residues. The CDR3 sequence: CASSPLSGGTYNEQFF. CDR3 in DNA: TGTGCCAGCAGCCCCCTTAGCGGGGGGACCTACAATGAGCAGTTCTTC.

There are a few counts of this clonotype. The V and J genes are TRBV15 and TRBJ1-1; TRBD1 might be the D (5 bases). V dropped 1 base and J dropped 9 bases, with 18 bases sitting between them. Germline V CDR1 and CDR2: LNHNV, YYDKDF (reference sequence). The CDR3 is 15 amino acids. The CDR3 DNA is TGTGCCACCAGCAGAGGAGTCCCGGGACGGACTCAAGCTTTCTTT. It yields the protein CATSRGVPGRTQAFF.

The sample holds a few counts of this clonotype. The chain combines TRBV29-1 with TRBJ2-1, with TRBD1 identical over 8 bases. V lost 7 bases, J lost 4 bases, and 9 bases stayed unmatched. Per germline, CDR1 SQVTM and CDR2 ANQGSEA. CDR3 length equals 14 residues. The CDR3 loop is CSGWDRTTYNEQFF. The CDR3 DNA is TGCAGCGGGTGGGACAGGACTACTTACAATGAGCAGTTCTTC.

This clonotype was counted a few times. The CDR3 bases are TGTGCCAGCAGCTTATCCCCGGGGGCGGGCACAGATACGCAGTATTTT. Translating gives CASSLSPGAGTDTQYF. The chain couples TRBV7-2 to TRBJ2-3; D tentatively fits TRBD1 or TRBD2 (6 bases each). Germline CDR1 SGHTA, CDR2 FQGNSA. The length of the CDR3 is 16 residues. V was shortened by 2 bases and J by 1 base, with 13 bases between the two germline ends.

V and J are TRBV18 and TRBJ2-3, with D perhaps matching TRBD1 or TRBD2 (7 bases each). The CDR3 loop spans 16 amino acids. Germline loops: CDR1 KGHSH, CDR2 LQKENI. V shed 0 bases and J shed 3 bases, with 13 bases lying between them. CDR3 in amino acids: CASSPPHRGGTDTQYF. The CDR3 coding sequence is TGTGCCAGCTCACCACCGCACAGGGGAGGGACAGATACGCAGTATTTT.

There are many counts of this clonotype. This rearrangement joins TRBV4-3 to TRBJ2-4; D is undetermined. The V gene's germline CDR1 is LGHNA and CDR2 YSLEER. The CDR3 spans 13 residues. Trimming took off 1 base at V and 3 bases at J, with 4 bases between the two ends. CDR3 region: CASSQGRKNIQYF. As DNA, the CDR3 is TGCGCCAGCAGCCAAGGACGCAAAAACATTCAGTACTTC.

The chain recombines TRBV7-9 with TRBJ1-1; D is ambiguous. The CDR3 loop spans 14 amino acids. V was shortened by 5 bases and J by 3 bases, with 13 bases between the two germline ends. Germline V gene sequence: CDR1 SEHNR, CDR2 FQNEAQ (reference sequence). The CDR3 region is CASSPWAVDTEAFF. DNA for the CDR3: TGTGCCAGCAGCCCGTGGGCGGTGGACACTGAAGCTTTCTTT.

This clonotype was seen a few times. The gene calls are TRBV7-9 and TRBJ2-1; 7 nucleotides match TRBD2. This CDR3 is 16 amino acids long. The V and J ends lost 3 bases and 2 bases, in that order; junction bases with no gene match: 7. Germline loops: CDR1 SEHNR, CDR2 FQNEAQ (reference sequence). CDR3 sequence: CASSFSGEGPYNEQFF. CDR3 DNA: TGTGCCAGCAGCTTCTCGGGGGAGGGGCCCTACAATGAGCAGTTCTTC.

The chain couples TRBV12-3 or TRBV12-4 to TRBJ1-5, with D uncertain. The length of the CDR3 is 14 residues. The V gene lost 4 bases and the J gene lost 4 bases, with 11 bases spanning the gap. The CDR3 coding sequence is TGTGCCAGCAGTTGGCCTGGTCCTAATCAGCCCCAGCATTTT. This translates into CASSWPGPNQPQHF.

This clonotype was counted a few times. This chain links TRBV7-9 with TRBJ2-2; 8 nucleotides match TRBD1. Unmatched junction bases numbered 8, after V lost 7 bases and J lost 4 bases. The CDR3 has 15 amino acids. CDR1 is SEHNR, CDR2 FQNEAQ, per germline (reference sequence). The CDR3 sequence is CASTGQGWGTGELFF. The DNA for the CDR3 is TGTGCCAGCACCGGACAGGGATGGGGCACCGGGGAGCTGTTTTTT.

This rearrangement joins TRBV11-2 to TRBJ2-7; D possibly uses TRBD1 or TRBD2 (5 bases each). The V and J ends lost 4 bases and 3 bases respectively, with 13 bases between them. Germline loops: CDR1 SGHAT, CDR2 FQNNGV. The CDR3 runs to 14 residues. The DNA for the CDR3 is TGTGCCAGCAGCTCGGGGACCTCTTACTACGAGCAGTACGTC. As protein: CASSSGTSYYEQYV.

The chain joins TRBV11-3 to TRBJ2-1; 8 bases fit TRBD2. Trimming cost V 0 bases and J 10 bases; bases outside gene matches: 11. This CDR3 spans 16 amino acids. Germline CDR1 is SGHNT and CDR2 is YENEEA. The CDR3 here is CASSLESGLAVREQFF. The CDR3 DNA reads TGTGCCAGCAGCTTAGAGTCAGGACTAGCTGTTCGAGAGCAGTTCTTC.

This clonotype was counted a few times. The rearrangement links TRBV5-5 to TRBJ2-7; 7 bases are a match to TRBD1. Trimming cost V 1 base and J 7 bases; bases outside gene matches: 8. CDR1 is SGHKS and CDR2 is YYEKEE in the germline V gene (reference sequence). There are 14 residues in the CDR3. The CDR3 bases are TGTGCCAGCAGCTTGATGGGGAGCAGGGGGGAGCAGTACGTC. This gives the protein CASSLMGSRGEQYV.

The V and J genes are TRBV9 and TRBJ1-5; D is possibly TRBD1 (6 bases). V was trimmed by 4 bases and J by 3 bases, leaving 11 bases between them. Germline V lookup: CDR1 SGDLS, CDR2 YYNGEE. This CDR3 has 14 residues. The CDR3 sequence: CASSISGDNQPQHF. The CDR3 nucleotides are TGTGCCAGCAGCATCTCAGGGGACAATCAGCCCCAGCATTTT.